A single sample is the source of the 27 T cell receptor beta chains below, sequenced in a study of OX40 agonist ivuxolimab in advanced cancers. Libraries were prepared by immunoSEQ multiplex PCR; TCRdb keeps only in-frame clonotypes and omits some of them. There are around 80,000 clones in the sample; approximately 84% occur only once, and about 2.5% lies in the top ten. The sample in question was CD4+ or CD8+ T cells sorted from blood, obtained in a trial of the OX40 agonist ivuxolimab. Receptors were obtained from an adult with an advanced solid tumor such as melanoma, head and neck, liver or kidney cancer.

V is TRBV28 and J is TRBJ1-2; TRBD1 is a possible D gene (5 bases). With 5 bases removed from V and 8 bases from J, the gap between germline ends came to 21 bases. Looked up from germline, CDR1 is MDHEN and CDR2 is SYDVKM. CDR3 length equals 15 residues. CDR3 sequence reads: CASSLNFPREYGYTF. The CDR3 DNA follows: TGTGCCAGCAGTCTAAATTTTCCCAGGGAATACGGCTACACCTTC.

The V and J genes are TRBV5-1 and TRBJ2-7; D is perhaps TRBD1 (6 bases). This CDR3 spans 14 amino acids. CDR1 and CDR2 (germline): SGHRS, YFSETQ. V dropped 4 bases and J dropped 1 base, with 12 bases sitting between them. CDR3 in DNA: TGCGCCAGCAGCCTCGACAGGTCATCCTACGAGCAGTACTTC. Translated: CASSLDRSSYEQYF.

The V gene is TRBV18, the J gene TRBJ1-2, with unresolved D. Germline V lookup: CDR1 KGHSH, CDR2 LQKENI. The CDR3 is made up of 16 amino acids. Trimming took 0 bases from V and 0 from J, leaving 11 bases between them. The CDR3 nucleotides are TGTGCCAGCTCACCACCTGGAGGCGGAGCTAACTATGGCTACACCTTC. It specifies CASSPPGGGANYGYTF.

This chain connects TRBV6-5 to TRBJ1-6, with D possibly being TRBD1 (6 bases). V lost 4 bases to trimming and J lost 8 bases, with 12 bases between them. Germline V gives CDR1 MNHEY, CDR2 SVGAGI. The CDR3 has 14 amino acids. Written as DNA, the CDR3 is TGTGCCAGCAGTTCAGGGGCAGTTGATTCACCCCTCCACTTT. This translates into CASSSGAVDSPLHF.

This clone was recorded a few times. This chain joins TRBV5-6 and TRBJ2-7; TRBD1 aligns across 11 bases. Germline V gives CDR1 SGHDT, CDR2 YYEEEE. This CDR3 comprises 14 residues. The J segment lost 7 bases and the V segment lost 1 base, leaving 4 bases of the junction unmatched. The CDR3 loop reads CASSLSGTGGEQYF. The CDR3 nucleotides read TGTGCCAGCAGCTTGTCCGGGACAGGGGGGGAGCAGTACTTC.

V usage is TRBV7-8 and J usage is TRBJ1-5, with D perhaps matching TRBD1 (6 bases). This CDR3 contains 14 residues. Trimming removed 1 base from V and 5 bases from J, with 9 bases in between. The V gene's germline CDR1 is SGHVS and CDR2 FQNEAQ. The CDR3 DNA reads as TGTGCCAGCAGCTTAGGGGGGGGCCATCAGCCCCAGCATTTT. It encodes CASSLGGGHQPQHF.

The chain employs TRBV18 and TRBJ2-1, with TRBD1 as a possible D gene (5 bases). CDR1 and CDR2 from the germline V gene are KGHSH and LQKENI. The CDR3 has 14 residues. Trimming left V 2 bases short and J 10 bases short, with 15 bases between. The CDR3 sequence: CASSPNRNGNEQFF. CDR3 coding DNA: TGTGCCAGCTCACCAAACAGGAACGGCAACGAGCAGTTCTTC.

V is TRBV28 and J is TRBJ2-5; D might be TRBD1 (6 bases). There are 14 residues in the CDR3. Trimming stripped 3 bases from V and 5 bases from J, with 13 bases between. CDR1 and CDR2 (germline): MDHEN, SYDVKM. CDR3 region: CASSLQRGYETQYF. CDR3 in DNA: TGTGCCAGCAGTTTGCAGAGGGGGTACGAGACCCAGTACTTC.

The chain uses TRBV6-5 and TRBJ2-7, with a weak D call TRBD2 (6 bases). Germline CDR1 reads MNHEY; CDR2 reads SVGAGI. The CDR3 runs to 16 residues. Trimming stripped 2 bases from V and 1 base from J, with 15 bases between. The CDR3 protein is CASSYPRSGRSYEQYF. CDR3 bases: TGTGCCAGCAGTTACCCCCGTTCTGGGAGGTCCTACGAGCAGTACTTC.

The chain carries TRBV9 and TRBJ1-6; 8 bases fit TRBD1. Germline CDR1 and CDR2: SGDLS and YYNGEE. The ends lost 3 bases at V and 5 bases at J; junction bases unmatched: 13. There are 18 residues in the CDR3. CDR3 in DNA: TGTGCCAGCAGCGCGCAAGGGGTCCGGGACAGGAATAATTCACCCCTCCACTTT. Its protein product is CASSAQGVRDRNNSPLHF.

This clone was detected a few times. This chain connects TRBV19 to TRBJ1-5; D gene ambiguous. Deletions cut 9 bases from V and 6 bases from J, with 9 bases between. CDR1 LNHDA and CDR2 SQIVND come from the germline V gene (reference sequence). The CDR3 loop spans 11 amino acids. The CDR3 DNA is TGTGCCAGGGGCCCCAGTCAGCCCCAGCATTTT. Its translation is CARGPSQPQHF.

This clone was observed a few times. The rearrangement links TRBV6-5 to TRBJ2-1; TRBD2 aligns across 14 bases. There are 16 residues in the CDR3. After removal of 4 bases from V and 6 bases from J, the junction contained 5 bases not matched to a gene. Per the germline V gene, CDR1 is MNHEY and CDR2 is SVGAGI. The CDR3 DNA is TGTGCCAGCAGTTCATCCGGGACTAGCGGGGGCAATGAGCAGTTCTTC. It encodes CASSSSGTSGGNEQFF.

In its sample, this clone was seen once. The chain recombines TRBV7-8 with TRBJ2-3; TRBD2 agrees at 11 bases. With V trimmed by 2 bases and J by 0 bases, 1 base remained unmatched. CDR3 size: 16 residues. Germline values: CDR1 SGHVS, CDR2 FQNEAQ. The DNA for the CDR3 is TGTGCCAGCAGCTTATGGACTAGCGGGAGCACAGATACGCAGTATTTT. Protein sequence: CASSLWTSGSTDTQYF.

Remarks on this clone: One end of the junction is discordant with germline, which a read error may explain. The genes are TRBV5-6 and TRBJ2-7; D may match TRBD1 or TRBD2 (7 bases each). The CDR3 length is 16 residues. CDR1 is SGHDT, CDR2 YYEEEE, per germline. For the CDR3, the DNA is TGTGCCAGCAGGTTGGGGATGGGAGGGGGCGTCTACGAGCAGTACTTC. This sequence encodes CASRLGMGGGVYEQYF.

The genes are TRBV7-9 and TRBJ1-1; D unclear. CDR3 length equals 11 residues. Germline CDR1 reads SEHNR; CDR2 reads FQNEAQ (reference sequence). The V end was cut by 2 bases, the J end by 8 bases, with 6 bases between. CDR3 residues: CASSLPHEAFF. The DNA of the CDR3 is TGTGCCAGCAGCTTACCCCACGAAGCTTTCTTT.

The rearrangement links TRBV18 to TRBJ2-7; D possibly uses TRBD1 or TRBD2 (6 bases each). Germline CDR1 is KGHSH and CDR2 is LQKENI. Trimming took 2 bases from V and 5 from J, leaving 16 bases between them. There are 15 residues in the CDR3. The CDR3 DNA sequence: TGTGCCAGCTCACCAAATCGGGGGCGCCGGAACGAGCAGTACGTC. Translated, it gives CASSPNRGRRNEQYV.

This clone was seen just once. The chain carries TRBV4-1 and TRBJ2-7; 11 bases are a match to TRBD1. The CDR3 loop spans 16 amino acids. In germline, CDR1 is MGHRA, CDR2 YSYEKL. Unmatched junction bases numbered 5, after V lost 2 bases and J lost 2 bases. The CDR3 DNA is TGCGCCAGCAGCCAAATACCGGGACAGGGGGCCTACGAGCAGTACGTC. This gives the protein CASSQIPGQGAYEQYV.

The rearrangement joins TRBV21-1 to TRBJ1-5; the table's D call of TRBD1 was not tested on the DNA. TRBV21-1 is recorded as a pseudogene. The CDR3 contains 16 residues. In nucleotides, the CDR3 is TGTGCCAGCAGCCTCTACAGGGAAGGTAGCAATCAGCCCCAGCATTTT. It specifies CASSLYREGSNQPQHF.

This clone was picked up one time. V gene TRBV6-6 combines with J gene TRBJ2-5; the match to TRBD2 covers 10 bases. With 4 bases clipped from V and 5 bases from J, the junction kept 10 bases outside the gene matches. The germline V gene has CDR1 MNHNY and CDR2 SVGAGI (reference sequence). The CDR3 has 16 residues. The CDR3, as DNA: TGTGCCAGCAGTTCCCCCAGCGGGGGGGATGCGGAGACCCAGTACTTC. Translating gives CASSSPSGGDAETQYF.

In its sample, this clone was seen once. The chain is built from TRBV7-3 and TRBJ2-1; the D is unclear. The CDR3 contains 14 residues. In germline, CDR1 is SGHTA, CDR2 FQGTGA. The ends were cut back, 1 base at V and 10 bases at J, with 14 bases in the middle. DNA of the CDR3: TGTGCCAGCAGCTTAAGCGCCTGGAGCTTCGAGCAGTTCTTC. It yields the protein CASSLSAWSFEQFF.

The chain combines TRBV7-2 with TRBJ2-5; D is uncertain. V was shortened by 7 bases and J by 0 bases, with 12 bases between the two germline ends. Germline V gene data show CDR1 as SGHTA and CDR2 as FQGNSA. CDR3 size: 14 residues. This CDR3 is CASTPQAYQETQYF. In nucleotides, the CDR3 is TGTGCCAGCACCCCCCAGGCGTACCAAGAGACCCAGTACTTC.

The chain uses TRBV10-3 and TRBJ2-5, with 14 bases identical to TRBD2. The V gene end was trimmed by 2 bases and the J gene end by 2 bases; junction bases not matched to a gene: 4. The CDR3 is 17 residues long. The germline V gene has CDR1 ENHRY and CDR2 SYGVKD. CDR3 bases: TGTGCCATCAGTGAGCCCAGGACTAGCGGGGGGCAAGAGACCCAGTACTTC. Its protein is CAISEPRTSGGQETQYF.

The chain couples TRBV7-2 to TRBJ2-1; 8 bases line up with TRBD1. The CDR3 has 15 amino acids. Unmatched junction bases numbered 8, after V lost 5 bases and J lost 5 bases. From germline, CDR1 is SGHTA and CDR2 FQGNSA. CDR3 region: CASSTDRVVNNEQFF. In nucleotides, the CDR3 is TGTGCCAGCAGCACGGACAGGGTAGTCAACAATGAGCAGTTCTTC.

This chain links TRBV7-2 with TRBJ1-5; TRBD1 agrees at 8 bases. V was pared by 1 base and J by 11 bases, with 1 base of the junction left unmatched. The length of the CDR3 is 12 residues. CDR1 SGHTA and CDR2 FQGNSA come from the germline V gene. As DNA, the CDR3 is TGTGCCAGCAGCTTAGAGACAGGGGCCCAGCATTTT. Its protein is CASSLETGAQHF. Based on the CDR3 plus reference TRBV7-2 and TRBJ1-5, the full variable domain is GAGVSQSPSNKVTEKGKDVELRCDPISGHTALYWYRQSLGQGLEFLIYFQGNSAPDKSGLPSDRFSAERTGGSVSTLTIQRTQQEDSAVYLCASSLETGAQHFGDGTRLSIL.

The chain links TRBV10-1 to TRBJ2-5; 10 bases agree with TRBD2. The germline CDR1 and CDR2 sequences are WNHNN and SYGVQD (reference sequence). V lost 8 bases to trimming and J lost 4 bases; unmatched junction nucleotides: 10. This CDR3 spans 15 amino acids. DNA for the CDR3: TGCGCCAGCGTGCTTAGCGGGGGGCCGCGAGAGACCCAGTACTTC. Protein sequence: CASVLSGGPRETQYF.

This clone occurred once. The V and J genes are TRBV19 and TRBJ2-1; tentatively, D is TRBD2 (6 bases). Trimming took 3 bases from V and 5 from J, leaving 17 bases between them. Germline assignment: CDR1 LNHDA and CDR2 SQIVND (reference sequence). The CDR3 totals 16 residues. CDR3 region: CASSMGWGDFNNEQFF. In DNA form, the CDR3 reads TGTGCCAGTAGTATGGGCTGGGGGGACTTTAACAATGAGCAGTTCTTC.

The chain is built from TRBV5-1 and TRBJ2-5; TRBD1 matches at 7 bases. Germline lookup yields CDR1 SGHRS and CDR2 YFSETQ. After removal of 6 bases from V and 2 bases from J, the junction contained 19 bases not matched to a gene. The CDR3 runs 18 residues. For the CDR3, the DNA is TGCGCCAGCAAGCGGCAACAGGGGACGCTGGCCCTTCAAGAGACCCAGTACTTC. Encoded protein: CASKRQQGTLALQETQYF.